Listed below are T cell receptor beta chains from one sample, sequenced in a study of blood T cell repertoires in COVID-19. Clones were sequenced by immunoSEQ multiplex PCR, and TCRdb holds only the in-frame ones, with some missing. The sample yields approximately 330,000 clones, about nine tenths seen once. Sequenced material: peripheral blood. Receptor source: a man aged 25-45 years with COVID-19, enrolled during active disease. CDR3s include the opening cysteine and the closing phenylalanine or tryptophan. The D gene is left open where the match is weak. For some rows the clone size is stated as once, few or many, or as a class when expanded; others skip it.

V gene	D gene	clone size	J gene	CDR3 DNA	CDR3 protein
TRBV6-6	.	once	TRBJ2-5	TGTGCCAGCAGTTCCAGACAGCAAGAGACCCAGTACTTC	CASSSRQQETQYF
TRBV7-8	TRBD1	.	TRBJ1-1	TGTGCCAGCAGCCAGTGGACAGGGGACACTGAAGCTTTCTTT	CASSQWTGDTEAFF
TRBV5-1	.	few	TRBJ1-6	TGCGCCAGCAGCTTGGCAGCGGATACCTCCTATAATTCACCCCTCCACTTT	CASSLAADTSYNSPLHF
TRBV11-2	TRBD1	once	TRBJ2-5	TGTGCCAGCAGCTCCCGAGGACAGGGAGTAGAGACCCAGTACTTC	CASSSRGQGVETQYF
TRBV27	TRBD1	.	TRBJ2-7	TGTGCCAGCAGTTTAACGGGACAGTTAACCTACGAGCAGTACTTC	CASSLTGQLTYEQYF
TRBV15	.	.	TRBJ2-7	TGTGCCACCAGCAGAGAGCCTCACAGGTGGGGCTACGAGCAGTACTTC	CATSREPHRWGYEQYF
TRBV6-5	.	.	TRBJ1-5	TGTGCCAGCAGAGACTGGCGGGCCAATCAGCCCCAGCATTTT	CASRDWRANQPQHF
TRBV7-2	.	.	TRBJ1-2	TGTGCCAGCAGCTTAGACAGGGCCAAAGGGGATGGCTACACCTTC	CASSLDRAKGDGYTF
TRBV27	TRBD1	.	TRBJ1-2	TGTGCCAGCAGTTATTCAAGGGGGACAGGGGGCTCTGCCTACACCTTC	CASSYSRGTGGSAYTF
TRBV19	.	.	TRBJ2-2	TGTGCCAGTAGTCTGTCTAGAACCGGGGAGCTGTTTTTT	CASSLSRTGELFF
TRBV18	TRBD2	.	TRBJ2-2	TGTGCCAGCTCACCCCCTAGCGGGGGGACCGGGGAGCTGTTTTTT	CASSPPSGGTGELFF
TRBV6-5	.	.	TRBJ1-6	TGTGCCAGCAGTTTAGGGACTTGGGTCAATTCACCCCTCCACTTT	CASSLGTWVNSPLHF
TRBV28	TRBD1	.	TRBJ2-3	TGTGCCAGCAGTAGAATGCGACAGGGACACACAGATACGCAGTATTTT	CASSRMRQGHTDTQYF
TRBV19	.	.	TRBJ1-1	TGTGCCAGTAGCCATGGCGGCCCGAGTGAAGCTTTCTTT	CASSHGGPSEAFF
TRBV18	TRBD1	.	TRBJ1-1	TGTGCCAGCTCACCGGGACAGGGGGCGCTTCTACTCGACCGGGCCACTGAAGCTTTCTTT	CASSPGQGALLLDRATEAFF
TRBV6-6	TRBD2	.	TRBJ2-6	TGTGCCAGCAGTCACGGGGGGATCTCTGGGGCCAACGTCCTGACTTTC	CASSHGGISGANVLTF
TRBV24-1	TRBD2	.	TRBJ2-3	TGTGCCACCTCCCAGATTGGTAGCGGGGTGAAGTATTTT	CATSQIGSGVKYF
TRBV9	TRBD2	.	TRBJ2-7	TGTGCCAGCAGCGCCCGACTAGCGGGAAGCAACGAGCAGTACTTC	CASSARLAGSNEQYF
TRBV7-2	.	.	TRBJ1-2	TGTGCCAGCAGCTTATACAGAAGTAACTATGGCTACACCTTC	CASSLYRSNYGYTF
TRBV15	.	.	TRBJ2-4	TGTGCCACCAGCAGAGATTCGGTAGTCCGGGACATTCAGTACTTC	CATSRDSVVRDIQYF
TRBV6-5	.	.	TRBJ1-2	TGTGCCAGCAGTCCGATAGGGGGAGCCTATGGCTACACCTTC	CASSPIGGAYGYTF
TRBV10-1	TRBD1	.	TRBJ2-5	TGCGCCAGCCGAACCGGGACAGGGGAAGAGACCCAGTACTTC	CASRTGTGEETQYF
TRBV29-1	.	.	TRBJ1-2	TGCAGCGTTGAGTCGGGTCCGGGCTATGGCTACACCTTC	CSVESGPGYGYTF
TRBV9	.	.	TRBJ2-1	TGTGCCAGCAGCGTAGGAGTATACAATGAGCAGTTCTTC	CASSVGVYNEQFF
TRBV7-9	TRBD1	few	TRBJ1-1	TGTGCCAGCAGCCCCGGGACAGGGCTGGACACTGAAGCTTTCTTT	CASSPGTGLDTEAFF
TRBV7-8	TRBD1	.	TRBJ2-1	TGTGCCAGCAGCTTTGGGACAGGGCTACTGCAGTTCTTC	CASSFGTGLLQFF
TRBV10-3	TRBD1	once	TRBJ1-1	TGTGCCATCCAGGGGGCTCCAGGCACTGAAGCTTTCTTT	CAIQGAPGTEAFF
TRBV6-6	.	.	TRBJ2-3	TGTGCCAGCTTGGTGCGAGATACGCAGTATTTT	CASLVRDTQYF
TRBV9	.	.	TRBJ2-1	TGTGCCAGCAATCACGGGGGCTCCTACAATGAGCAGTTCTTC	CASNHGGSYNEQFF
TRBV5-4	TRBD1	.	TRBJ2-1	TGTGCCAGCAGAGGCGGGACAGGCCCCTACAATGAGCAGTTCTTC	CASRGGTGPYNEQFF
TRBV28	TRBD1	once	TRBJ1-1	TGTGCCAGCATCCGACAGGGAGGCACTGAAGCTTTCTTT	CASIRQGGTEAFF
TRBV19	TRBD1	.	TRBJ1-5	TGTGCCAGTAGTATAAGCCTGGGACAGGGGATCAATCAGCCCCAGCATTTT	CASSISLGQGINQPQHF
TRBV5-1	.	few	TRBJ1-1	TGCGCCAGCAGCTTGGAGCTGAACACTGAAGCTTTCTTT	CASSLELNTEAFF
TRBV29-1	TRBD1	.	TRBJ1-4	TGCAGCGTTGACGACAGGGGAGGACATGAAAAACTGTTTTTT	CSVDDRGGHEKLFF
TRBV7-2	TRBD2	once	TRBJ2-3	TGTGCCAGCAGCTTTACTAGCGGGAGGGGGCCAGATACGCAGTATTTT	CASSFTSGRGPDTQYF
TRBV28	.	once	TRBJ1-2	TGTGCCAGCAGTTTATCCCCAGGTGGGGGGGGTGGCTACACCTTC	CASSLSPGGGGGYTF
TRBV27	TRBD1	.	TRBJ1-1	TGTGCCAGCAGTCCGTCGACAGGGGAGGTAAACACTGAAGCTTTCTTT	CASSPSTGEVNTEAFF
TRBV9	.	.	TRBJ2-2	TGTGCCAGCAGCCTGGAGGGACGGTACACCGGGGAGCTGTTTTTT	CASSLEGRYTGELFF
TRBV2	.	.	TRBJ2-6	TGTGCCGGGAGGGGGTACTCTGGGGCCAACGTCCTGACTTTC	CAGRGYSGANVLTF
TRBV14	.	.	TRBJ2-4	TGTGCCAGCAGCCAAGATAGGGGAAGGGCCAAAAACATTCAGTACTTC	CASSQDRGRAKNIQYF
TRBV3-1/TRBV3-2	.	.	TRBJ2-7	TGTGCCAGCAGCCCCCGGGGGTTCCAATACGAGCAGTACTTC	CASSPRGFQYEQYF
TRBV2	TRBD1	.	TRBJ1-2	TGTGCCAGCAGTCTGGGACAGGCAGGGGGCTATGGCTACACCTTC	CASSLGQAGGYGYTF
TRBV14	.	.	TRBJ1-1	TGTGCCAGCAGCCAGGGGCAGAACACTGAAGCTTTCTTT	CASSQGQNTEAFF